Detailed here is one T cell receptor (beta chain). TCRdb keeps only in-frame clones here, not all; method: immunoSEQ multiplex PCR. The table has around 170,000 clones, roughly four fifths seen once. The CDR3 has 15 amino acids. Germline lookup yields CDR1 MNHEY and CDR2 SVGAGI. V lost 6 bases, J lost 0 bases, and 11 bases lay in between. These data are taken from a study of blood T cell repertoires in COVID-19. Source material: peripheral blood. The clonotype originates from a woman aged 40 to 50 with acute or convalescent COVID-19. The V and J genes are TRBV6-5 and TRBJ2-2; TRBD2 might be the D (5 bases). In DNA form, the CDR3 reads TGTGCCAGCAGCTTTAGCGTCACGAACACCGGGGAGCTGTTTTTT. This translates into CASSFSVTNTGELFF.